These T cell receptor beta chains were read from a single sample in a study of T cell responses to AZD1222 COVID-19 vaccine. This table comes from immunoSEQ multiplex PCR, and its TCRdb copy is limited to in-frame clones, with some not included. In the table there are around 160,000 clones, about 90% of which are singletons. Sample: peripheral blood, taken 28 days after the second AZD1222 dose. These receptors were taken from an adult who received the AZD1222 COVID-19 vaccine. Each CDR3 is given with its conserved first and last residue.

V,length,J,CDR3
TRBV7-7,15,TRBJ2-5,CASSLEGLLGETQYF
TRBV27,14,TRBJ2-7,CASSSDRVSYEQYF
TRBV11-3,16,TRBJ1-4,CASSLDRGLTNEKLFF
TRBV27,15,TRBJ1-5,CASSLSRASNQPQHF
TRBV6-5,14,TRBJ2-1,CASKLHQGYNEQFF
TRBV5-6,11,TRBJ1-1,CASSLGPEAFF
TRBV7-9,18,TRBJ1-2,CASSVGLGQGPANYGYTF
TRBV15,16,TRBJ1-2,CATSRDGRGQGYGYTF
TRBV13,15,TRBJ2-1,CASSPVRGSYNEQFF
TRBV15,14,TRBJ2-2,CATSRDSNTGELFF
TRBV7-9,15,TRBJ2-7,CASSSGQGSLGEQYF
TRBV3-1/TRBV3-2,15,TRBJ2-7,CASSYRDRGFYEQYF
TRBV11-2,18,TRBJ1-4,CASSFSGEEVATNEKLFF
TRBV12-3/TRBV12-4,13,TRBJ1-2,CASRPGQGGGYTF
TRBV27,18,TRBJ2-6,CASSPQGDSHSGANVLTF
TRBV7-8,15,TRBJ1-3,CASSLSPQRGNTIYF
TRBV5-1,13,TRBJ1-5,CASSPGGGQPQHF
TRBV18,18,TRBJ1-3,CASSPFIQTGSAGNTIYF
TRBV14,13,TRBJ1-2,CASSHDRDGGYTF
TRBV5-5,16,TRBJ1-2,CASSLTGAYGYYGYTF
TRBV2,12,TRBJ2-5,CASSGGGETQYF
TRBV6-5,14,TRBJ2-1,CASRQDSRYNEQFF
TRBV7-8,14,TRBJ1-5,CASSLRRGDQPQHF
TRBV4-1,18,TRBJ2-5,CASLYGLAGGRPGETQYF
TRBV5-1,16,TRBJ2-2,CASSRGGTSHTGELFF
TRBV28,15,TRBJ2-1,CASSSGQRSDNEQFF
TRBV6-5,14,TRBJ2-7,CASSSRDRAYEQYF
TRBV6-2/TRBV6-3,14,TRBJ2-1,CASSYSTEANEQFF
TRBV19,12,TRBJ1-4,CASSMVGEKLFF
TRBV6-1,14,TRBJ1-5,CASSEADGNQPQHF
TRBV19,17,TRBJ1-6,CASSIRQGISYNSPLHF
TRBV12-3/TRBV12-4,12,TRBJ1-4,CASNQGVEKLFF
TRBV30,13,TRBJ1-2,CAWSVARHYGYTF
TRBV4-1,17,TRBJ1-3,CASSQGPRGAAGNTIYF
TRBV5-1,12,TRBJ2-1,CASSLVAGRQFF
TRBV7-3,13,TRBJ2-1,CASSPTPNNEQFF
TRBV5-1,15,TRBJ2-7,CASSLVGTGGYEQYF
TRBV19,12,TRBJ2-7,CASSPTGNEQYF
TRBV5-1,15,TRBJ1-1,CASSFTGTGGSEAFF
TRBV7-9,12,TRBJ2-1,CAREGVDNEQFF
TRBV7-8,13,TRBJ2-5,CASSPPGVETQYF
TRBV10-3,14,TRBJ2-7,CAISEGGWTYEQYF
TRBV5-6,16,TRBJ1-6,CASSTLTGRIGSPLHF
TRBV15,14,TRBJ1-4,CATSRDTGVEKLFF
TRBV4-2,16,TRBJ1-2,CASSPQAGSWTYGYTF
TRBV6-5,13,TRBJ1-4,CASRETGAEKLFF
TRBV27,14,TRBJ1-5,CASSVTGSNQPQHF
TRBV14,15,TRBJ1-5,CASSQGGRAYQPQHF
TRBV10-3,14,TRBJ2-2,CAIRPGQGAGELFF
TRBV10-1,12,TRBJ1-4,CASSDEGKKLFF